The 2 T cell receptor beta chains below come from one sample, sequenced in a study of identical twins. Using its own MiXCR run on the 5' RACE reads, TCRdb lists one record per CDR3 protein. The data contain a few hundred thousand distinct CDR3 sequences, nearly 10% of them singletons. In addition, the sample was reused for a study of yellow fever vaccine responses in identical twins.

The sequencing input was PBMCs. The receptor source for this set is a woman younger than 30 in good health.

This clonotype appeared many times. CDR3 coding DNA: TGTGCCAGCAGTTTCCAGAGACAGCCCCAGCATTTT. It encodes CASSFQRQPQHF. The chain is built from TRBV28 and TRBJ1-5; no definite D call. CDR1 is MDHEN, CDR2 SYDVKM, per germline. The CDR3 sequence is 12 residues long. V lost 3 bases and J lost 7, with 7 bases in between.

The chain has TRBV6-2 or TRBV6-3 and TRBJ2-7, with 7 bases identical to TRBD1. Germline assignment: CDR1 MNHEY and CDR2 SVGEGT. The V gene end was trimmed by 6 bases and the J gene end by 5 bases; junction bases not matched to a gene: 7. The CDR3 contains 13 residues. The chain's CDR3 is CASRKTGFDEQYF. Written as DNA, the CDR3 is TGTGCCAGCAGGAAGACAGGGTTCGACGAGCAGTACTTC.